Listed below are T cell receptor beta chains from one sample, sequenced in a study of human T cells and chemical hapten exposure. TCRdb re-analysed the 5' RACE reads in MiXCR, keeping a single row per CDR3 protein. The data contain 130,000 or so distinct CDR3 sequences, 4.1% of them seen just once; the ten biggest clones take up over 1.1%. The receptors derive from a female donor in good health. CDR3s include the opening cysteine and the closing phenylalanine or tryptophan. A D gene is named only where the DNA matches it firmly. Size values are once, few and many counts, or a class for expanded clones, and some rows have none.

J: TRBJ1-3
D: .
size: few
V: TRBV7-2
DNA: TGTGCCAGCAGCTTTTATGGGACAACTACGCGAAACACCATATATTTT
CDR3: CASSFYGTTTRNTIYF

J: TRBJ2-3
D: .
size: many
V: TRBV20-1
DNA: TGCAGTGCTAGAGATTTAGCCTCCTCCACAGATACGCAGTATTTT
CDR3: CSARDLASSTDTQYF

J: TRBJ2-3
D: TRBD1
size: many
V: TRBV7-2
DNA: TGTGCCAGCAGAAGGAGGACAGGGGGGGGCACAGATACGCAGTATTTT
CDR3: CASRRRTGGGTDTQYF

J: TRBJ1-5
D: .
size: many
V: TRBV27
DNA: TGTGCCAGCGGAACGTTCAGGGAGAGCAATCAGCCCCAGCATTTT
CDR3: CASGTFRESNQPQHF

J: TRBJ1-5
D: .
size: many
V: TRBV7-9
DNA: TGTGCCAGCAGCGGGACAAAGGGGGTCTATAGCAATCAGCCCCAGCATTTT
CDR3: CASSGTKGVYSNQPQHF

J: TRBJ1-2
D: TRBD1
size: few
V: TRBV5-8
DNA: TGTGCCAGCAGCTCGCGACAGGGGAACTATGGCTACACCTTC
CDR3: CASSSRQGNYGYTF

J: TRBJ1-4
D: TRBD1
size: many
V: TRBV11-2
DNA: TGTGCCAGCAGCTTAGAGTGGGACAGGGGTGAAAAACTGTTTTTT
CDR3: CASSLEWDRGEKLFF

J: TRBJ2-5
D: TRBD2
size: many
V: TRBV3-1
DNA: TGTGCCAGCAGCCAAGATGTGGGGACTAGAGAGACCCAGTACTTC
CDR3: CASSQDVGTRETQYF

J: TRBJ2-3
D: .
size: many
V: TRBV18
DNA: TGTGCCAGCTCGCACTTGAACAGTGCAGATACGCAGTATTTT
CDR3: CASSHLNSADTQYF

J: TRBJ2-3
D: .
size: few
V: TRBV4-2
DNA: TGTGCCAGCAGCCAAGATTGGGCTAGCACAGATACGCAGTATTTT
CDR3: CASSQDWASTDTQYF

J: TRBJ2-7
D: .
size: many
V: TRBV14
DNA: TGTGCCAGCAGCCAACAGGGTTCATGGTCCTACGAGCAGTACTTC
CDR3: CASSQQGSWSYEQYF

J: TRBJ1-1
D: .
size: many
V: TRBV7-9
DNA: TGTGCCAGCAGCTTAGCAGTGATGGTTGCCCGACTTGTATGG
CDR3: CASSLAVMVARLVW

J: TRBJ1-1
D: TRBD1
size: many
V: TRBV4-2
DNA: TGTGCCAGCAGCCAAGATTCAGGGGGGGTGAACACTGAAGCTTTCTTT
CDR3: CASSQDSGGVNTEAFF

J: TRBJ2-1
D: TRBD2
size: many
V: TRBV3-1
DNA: TGTGCCAGCAGCCCGACTAGCGGGGCCTACTACAATGAGCAGTTCTTC
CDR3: CASSPTSGAYYNEQFF

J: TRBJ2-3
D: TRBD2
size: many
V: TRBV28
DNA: TGTGCCAGCGGGCCGCCTAGCGGGGTCGATACGCAGTATTTT
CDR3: CASGPPSGVDTQYF

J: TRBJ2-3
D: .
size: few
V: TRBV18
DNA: TGTGCCAGCTCACCGCGTTTTTTGGGGACACAAGATACGCAGTATTTT
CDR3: CASSPRFLGTQDTQYF

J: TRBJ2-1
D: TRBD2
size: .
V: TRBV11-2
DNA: TGTGCCAGCAGCTTAACCCTAGCGGGGGGGCAGAATGAGCAGTTCTTC
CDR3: CASSLTLAGGQNEQFF

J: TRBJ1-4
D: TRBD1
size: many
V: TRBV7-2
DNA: TGTGCCAGCAGCTTTCCGACAGGGGATAATGAAAAACTGTTTTTT
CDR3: CASSFPTGDNEKLFF

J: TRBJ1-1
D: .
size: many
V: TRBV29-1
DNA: TGCAGCGTTGTGGGGGCAACTGAAGCTTTCTTT
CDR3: CSVVGATEAFF

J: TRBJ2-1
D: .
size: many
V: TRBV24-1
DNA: TGTGCCACCAGTGATCCGGGTGGCTATGAGCAGTTCTTC
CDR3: CATSDPGGYEQFF

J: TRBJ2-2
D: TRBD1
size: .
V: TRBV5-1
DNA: TGCGCCAGCAGCGTTGGGACAGGGGGTAACACCGGGGAGCTGTTTTTT
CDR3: CASSVGTGGNTGELFF

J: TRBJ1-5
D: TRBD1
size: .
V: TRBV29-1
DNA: TGCAGCGTTGGAGCCGGGACAGGGGACGGCAATCAGCCCCAGCATTTT
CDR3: CSVGAGTGDGNQPQHF

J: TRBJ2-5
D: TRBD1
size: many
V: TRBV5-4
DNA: TGTGCCAGCAGCTTGGAAACAGGGGGCCAAGAGACCCAGTACTTC
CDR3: CASSLETGGQETQYF

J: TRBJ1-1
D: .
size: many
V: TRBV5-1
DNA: TGCGCCAGCAGCGCAAAGACCGGGACACGATATGAAGCTTTCTTT
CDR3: CASSAKTGTRYEAFF

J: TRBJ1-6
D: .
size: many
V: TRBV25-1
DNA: TGTGCCAGCAGTGATTTGGGGGGCTTCTCACCCCTCCACTTT
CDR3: CASSDLGGFSPLHF

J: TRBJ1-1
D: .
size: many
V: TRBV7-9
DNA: TGTGCCAGCAGTCCGGTCCGGGGGCACACTGAAGCTTTCTTT
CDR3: CASSPVRGHTEAFF

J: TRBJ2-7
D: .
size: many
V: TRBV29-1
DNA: TGCAGCGTTGCTCTATCGGGCGAAGGAGGGGGCGAGCAGTACTTC
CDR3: CSVALSGEGGGEQYF

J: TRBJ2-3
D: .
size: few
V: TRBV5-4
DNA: TGTGCCAGCAGCTTGGCAGGGGACTCCCACGGGGTCGGTACGCAGTATTTT
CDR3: CASSLAGDSHGVGTQYF

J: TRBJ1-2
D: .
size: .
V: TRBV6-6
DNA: TGTGCCAGCAGTTCTCGAGGACCGCCCGCTCCTAACTATGGCTACACCTTC
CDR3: CASSSRGPPAPNYGYTF

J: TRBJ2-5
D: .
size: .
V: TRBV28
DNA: TGTGCCAGCAGTGGGGACACCCGAGACCAGTACTTC
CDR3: CASSGDTRDQYF

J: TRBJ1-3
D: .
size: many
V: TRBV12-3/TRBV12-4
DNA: TGTGCCAGCAGTTTACGGGGGACTGAGGGAAACACCATATATTTT
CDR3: CASSLRGTEGNTIYF

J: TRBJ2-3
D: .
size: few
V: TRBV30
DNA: TGTGCCTGGACTCGGTGGGAGCGAACTGACACAGATACGCAGTATTTT
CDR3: CAWTRWERTDTDTQYF

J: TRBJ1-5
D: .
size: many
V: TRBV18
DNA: TGTGCCAGCTCCCGAGGGGAGAATCAGCCCCAGCATTTT
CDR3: CASSRGENQPQHF

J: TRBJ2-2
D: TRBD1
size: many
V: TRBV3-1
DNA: TGTGCCAGCAGCCAAGATGACAGGGTAACCGGGGAGCTGTTTTTT
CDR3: CASSQDDRVTGELFF

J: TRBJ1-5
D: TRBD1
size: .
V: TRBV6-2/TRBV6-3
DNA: TGTGTCAGCAGTCGCGGGCAGGGGGCTAGCAATCAGCCCCAGCATTTT
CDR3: CVSSRGQGASNQPQHF

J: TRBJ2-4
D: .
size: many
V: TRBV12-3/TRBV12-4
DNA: TGTGCCAGCAGTTTATTGGAGGGAAACATTCAGTACTTC
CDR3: CASSLLEGNIQYF

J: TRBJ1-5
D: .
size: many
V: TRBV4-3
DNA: TGCGCCAGCAGCCAAGAACGTGGGGATAATCAGCCCCAGCATTTT
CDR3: CASSQERGDNQPQHF

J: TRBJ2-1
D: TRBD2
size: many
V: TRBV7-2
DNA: TGTGCCAGCAGCTTAACCTCCCCCCTGGGACTAGGGGGTAATGAGCAGTTCTTC
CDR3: CASSLTSPLGLGGNEQFF

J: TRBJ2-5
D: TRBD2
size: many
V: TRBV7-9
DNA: TGTGCCAGCAGCTGGGGGGGACAAGAGACCCAGTACTTC
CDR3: CASSWGGQETQYF

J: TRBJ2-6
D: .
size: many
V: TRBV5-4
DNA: TGTGCCAGCAGCAAGACTGGGTCTGGGGCCAACGTCCTGACTTTC
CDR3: CASSKTGSGANVLTF

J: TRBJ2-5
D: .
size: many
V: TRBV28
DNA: TGTGCCAGCAGCTCGGACGCGATCCAAGAGACCCAGTACTTC
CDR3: CASSSDAIQETQYF

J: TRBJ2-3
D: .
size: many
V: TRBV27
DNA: TGTGCCAGTGAGGGTTCTAGCACAGATACGCAGTATTTT
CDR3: CASEGSSTDTQYF

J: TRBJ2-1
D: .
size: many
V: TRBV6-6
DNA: TGTGCCAGCAGTTACATGGATGAGCAGTTCTTC
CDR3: CASSYMDEQFF

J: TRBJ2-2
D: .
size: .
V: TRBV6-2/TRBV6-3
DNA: TGTGCCAGCTTCCGCGGCGGGACCAGGACCGGGGAGCTGTTTTTT
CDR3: CASFRGGTRTGELFF

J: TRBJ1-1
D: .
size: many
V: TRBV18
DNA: TGTGCCAGCTCACCCACCCTTAATCATGATACTGAAGCTTTCTTT
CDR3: CASSPTLNHDTEAFF

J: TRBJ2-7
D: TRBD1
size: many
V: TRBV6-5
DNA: TGTGCCAGCAGTTGGGGACAGGGCTACGAGCAGTACTTC
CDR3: CASSWGQGYEQYF

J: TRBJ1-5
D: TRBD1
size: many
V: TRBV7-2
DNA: TGTGCCAGCAGCTCACAGGGGGCGCGGAATCAGCCCCAGCATTTT
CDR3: CASSSQGARNQPQHF

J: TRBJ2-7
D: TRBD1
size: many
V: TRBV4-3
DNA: TGCGCCAGCAGCCAAGACAGGGGGCAGGGGGCCCACGAGCAGTACTTC
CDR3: CASSQDRGQGAHEQYF

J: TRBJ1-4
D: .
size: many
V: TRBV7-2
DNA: TGTGCCAGCAGCTTATTCGGCAGGCGAGCAACTAATGAAAAACTGTTTTTT
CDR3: CASSLFGRRATNEKLFF